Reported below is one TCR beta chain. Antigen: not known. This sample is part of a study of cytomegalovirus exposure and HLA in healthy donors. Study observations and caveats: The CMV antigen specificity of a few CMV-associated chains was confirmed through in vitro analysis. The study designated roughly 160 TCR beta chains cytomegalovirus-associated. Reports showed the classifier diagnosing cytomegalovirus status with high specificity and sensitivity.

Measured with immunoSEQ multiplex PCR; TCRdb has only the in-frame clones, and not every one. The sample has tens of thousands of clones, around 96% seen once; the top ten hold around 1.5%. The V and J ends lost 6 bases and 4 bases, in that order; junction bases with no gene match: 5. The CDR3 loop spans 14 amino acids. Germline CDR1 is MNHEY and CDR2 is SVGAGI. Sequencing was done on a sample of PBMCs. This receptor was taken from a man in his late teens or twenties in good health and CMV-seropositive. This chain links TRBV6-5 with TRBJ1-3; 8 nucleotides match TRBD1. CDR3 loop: CASSAGGSGNTIYF. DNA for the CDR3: TGTGCCAGCAGCGCAGGGGGCTCGGGAAACACCATATATTTT.